The source of this T cell receptor (beta chain) is a study of patients and donors after allogeneic stem cell transplantation. The CDR3 sequence is 13 residues long. Looked up from germline, CDR1 is LGHDT and CDR2 is YNNKEL (reference sequence). Trimming cost V 4 bases and J 7 bases, with 11 bases left between them. One entry per CDR3 protein, called by TCRdb with MiXCR from the RT-PCR reads. Of approximately 430,000 distinct CDR3 sequences listed, roughly 17% were seen once; the top ten hold 6% to 8%. This clonotype occurred a few times. The chain joins TRBV3-1 to TRBJ2-1; tentative D call: TRBD2 (6 bases). This clonotype was obtained from a human donor who was either an allogeneic HSCT recipient or a stem cell or donor lymphocyte infusion donor (not recorded which). It is not recorded whose cells these are; they may come from a transplant donor. Sequenced: blood, either unsorted or a sorted T cell fraction (not recorded which). CDR3 sequence (DNA): TGTGCCAGCAGCCCCCGACTAGTGAATGAGCAGTTCTTC. Translating gives CASSPRLVNEQFF.